The clone carrying this T cell receptor beta chain was picked up many times. The antigen remains unidentified. One entry per CDR3 protein, called by TCRdb with MiXCR from the 5' RACE reads. The sample lists around 670,000 distinct CDR3 sequences; 5.5% to 6.5% were seen once. Germline V gene lookup returns CDR1 MNHNS and CDR2 SASEGT. The CDR3 spans 17 residues. Trimming cost V 6 bases and J 0 bases, with 18 bases left between them. The entry originates in a study of identical twins. Study observations and caveats: Zero-insertion analyses might be partly confounded by invariant T cells like MAIT and iNKT.

The chain recombines TRBV6-1 with TRBJ2-4; possible D gene TRBD1, 5 bases. Sequenced: naive T cells sorted from blood. This TCR derives from a man aged 18 to 29 in good health. In nucleotides, the CDR3 is TGTGCCAGCAGCACCACAGGCTTGACCCTAGCCAAAAACATTCAGTACTTC. Its translation is CASSTTGLTLAKNIQYF.